These T cell receptor beta chains were read from a single sample in a study of Ad26.COV2.S vaccination and SARS-CoV-2 variants. Method: immunoSEQ multiplex PCR; TCRdb's copy keeps in-frame clones and lacks some. The table shows roughly 500,000 clones, with 89% occurring only once. The source material was peripheral blood, sampled in a trial of Ad26.COV2.S vaccine versus placebo. The receptors stem from a person between 18 and 60 years old who received the Ad26.COV2.S COVID-19 vaccine or a placebo. CDR3s include the opening cysteine and the closing phenylalanine or tryptophan. The order of the fields is V gene, D gene, clone size, J gene, CDR3 protein, CDR3 DNA. The D gene is left open where the match is weak. Clone size is stated in some rows and not others, as once, few, many or a class when expanded.

TRBV6-5	TRBD1	NA	TRBJ2-1	CASSTRDRVYNEQFF	TGTGCCAGCAGCACCCGGGACAGGGTCTACAATGAGCAGTTCTTC
TRBV3-1/TRBV3-2	NA	NA	TRBJ2-1	CASSHINEQFF	TGTGCCAGCAGCCACATAAATGAGCAGTTCTTC
TRBV9	NA	NA	TRBJ1-1	CASSVGTADNTEAFF	TGTGCCAGCAGCGTAGGGACAGCGGACAACACTGAAGCTTTCTTT
TRBV5-1	NA	NA	TRBJ1-1	CASSLDVMNTEAFF	TGCGCCAGCAGCTTGGATGTCATGAACACTGAAGCTTTCTTT
TRBV3-1/TRBV3-2	NA	NA	TRBJ1-4	CASSPTGYEKLFF	TGTGCCAGCAGCCCTACGGGGTATGAAAAACTGTTTTTT
TRBV5-1	TRBD1	few	TRBJ1-1	CASSFTGVDTEAFF	TGCGCCAGCAGCTTCACAGGGGTGGACACTGAAGCTTTCTTT
TRBV11-3	NA	NA	TRBJ2-3	CASSLGVLGTQYF	TGTGCCAGCAGCTTAGGGGTATTGGGTACGCAGTATTTT
TRBV27	NA	NA	TRBJ1-2	CASSPGRYYGYTF	TGTGCCAGCAGCCCGGGCCGCTACTATGGCTACACCTTC
TRBV7-3	NA	NA	TRBJ2-7	CASSLMGQSGYEQYF	TGTGCCAGCAGCTTAATGGGACAGAGCGGGTACGAGCAGTACTTC
TRBV19	NA	NA	TRBJ1-6	CASSPPYNSPLHF	TGTGCCAGTAGTCCACCCTATAATTCACCCCTCCACTTT
TRBV19	NA	few	TRBJ2-2	CASSIDRSSGELFF	TGTGCCAGTAGTATAGATCGAAGCTCCGGGGAGCTGTTTTTT
TRBV10-3	TRBD2	NA	TRBJ2-1	CAISLAGSYNEQFF	TGTGCCATCAGCCTAGCGGGCTCCTACAATGAGCAGTTCTTC
TRBV4-1	TRBD1	few	TRBJ1-2	CASRSRDRDNYGYTF	TGCGCCAGCAGGTCCCGGGACAGGGACAACTATGGCTACACCTTC
TRBV3-1/TRBV3-2	TRBD1	NA	TRBJ1-5	CASSQAQGVGSNQPQHF	TGTGCCAGCAGCCAAGCGCAGGGGGTGGGTAGCAATCAGCCCCAGCATTTT
TRBV7-2	NA	NA	TRBJ1-6	CASSLGPQVYSPLHF	TGTGCCAGCAGCTTAGGTCCGCAAGTATATTCACCCCTCCACTTT
TRBV5-1	NA	NA	TRBJ2-5	CASSLAASGSETQYF	TGCGCCAGCAGCTTGGCTGCTAGTGGATCAGAGACCCAGTACTTC
TRBV6-1	NA	NA	TRBJ1-4	CAGKPGATNEKLFF	TGTGCCGGAAAACCAGGGGCAACTAATGAAAAACTGTTTTTT
TRBV19	NA	NA	TRBJ2-2	CASPRWDTGELFF	TGTGCCAGTCCCCGCTGGGATACCGGGGAGCTGTTTTTT
TRBV4-3	TRBD2	NA	TRBJ2-5	CASSQLAGIQETQYF	TGCGCCAGCAGCCAGCTAGCGGGGATCCAAGAGACCCAGTACTTC
TRBV7-2	NA	NA	TRBJ1-2	CASSLVAQGAMTF	NA
TRBV7-9	TRBD2	NA	TRBJ2-5	CYPAKASGVQETQYF	TGTTACCCAGCCAAAGCTAGCGGGGTTCAAGAGACCCAGTACTTC
TRBV6-5	NA	NA	TRBJ2-5	CASSRGALQETQYF	TGTGCCAGCAGCCGTGGGGCTCTCCAAGAGACCCAGTACTTC
TRBV29-1	NA	NA	TRBJ1-1	CSVSRQLKNTEAFF	TGCAGCGTTTCAAGACAGCTCAAGAACACTGAAGCTTTCTTT
TRBV9	NA	NA	TRBJ1-1	CASSVVPMGSSFF	TGTGCCAGCAGCGTAGTCCCCATGGGGAGTTCTTTCTTT
TRBV6-5	NA	NA	TRBJ1-4	CASRRDFNEKLFF	TGTGCCAGCAGGCGGGACTTTAATGAAAAACTGTTTTTT
TRBV6-5	NA	few	TRBJ1-4	CASSYNFRGGWKKLFF	TGTGCCAGCAGTTATAATTTCAGGGGTGGGTGGAAAAAACTGTTTTTT
TRBV5-5	TRBD1	many	TRBJ1-2	CASSLTGQGAYGYTF	TGTGCCAGCAGCCTTACTGGACAGGGGGCCTACGGCTACACCTTC
TRBV28	NA	NA	TRBJ1-3	CASSLYTMGGRSGNTIYF	TGTGCCAGCAGTTTATATACAATGGGGGGGAGATCAGGAAACACCATATATTTT
TRBV5-1	NA	once	TRBJ2-5	CASSLGSTQETQYF	TGCGCCAGCAGCTTGGGATCTACCCAAGAGACCCAGTACTTC
TRBV4-1	NA	NA	TRBJ1-2	CASSQEQQGDYGYTF	TGCGCCAGCAGCCAAGAGCAACAGGGAGACTATGGCTACACCTTC
TRBV10-3	NA	NA	TRBJ1-1	CAISESVDAEAFF	TGTGCCATCAGTGAGTCGGTAGACGCTGAAGCTTTCTTT
TRBV7-9	NA	NA	TRBJ2-7	CASSLGQGGGYEQYF	TGTGCCAGCTCGCTCGGGCAGGGAGGAGGCTACGAGCAGTACTTC
TRBV18	NA	NA	TRBJ1-4	CASSSIVVSVLGGDEKLFF	TGTGCCAGCTCATCCATCGTTGTCTCGGTTTTGGGTGGGGATGAAAAACTGTTTTTT
TRBV10-3	NA	NA	TRBJ2-5	CATQLDQEGTQYF	TGTGCCACCCAACTAGACCAAGAGGGGACCCAGTACTTC
TRBV19	NA	NA	TRBJ1-5	CASSIRGDNQPQHF	TGTGCCAGTAGTATACGGGGGGACAATCAGCCCCAGCATTTT
TRBV5-4	NA	once	TRBJ2-2	CASSSGLLNTGELFF	TGTGCCAGCAGCTCGGGACTCCTGAACACCGGGGAGCTGTTTTTT
TRBV9	TRBD2	NA	TRBJ2-1	CASSAGTTWDEQFF	TGTGCCAGCAGCGCCGGGACTACTTGGGATGAGCAGTTCTTC
TRBV5-1	NA	NA	TRBJ1-3	CASSQTATSGNTIYF	TGCGCCAGCAGCCAGACAGCTACTTCTGGAAACACCATATATTTT
TRBV28	NA	NA	TRBJ1-2	CASSQGENGYTF	TGTGCCAGCAGTCAAGGGGAGAACGGCTACACCTTC
TRBV24-1	NA	NA	TRBJ2-7	CATGAGYEQYF	TGTGCCACCGGGGCGGGATACGAGCAGTACTTC
TRBV5-1	TRBD1	NA	TRBJ1-6	CASSLTGVNSPLHF	TGCGCCAGCAGCTTGACAGGGGTAAATTCACCCCTCCACTTT
TRBV9	NA	NA	TRBJ1-2	CASSVGLGAGYTF	TGTGCCAGCAGCGTAGGTCTGGGGGCGGGCTACACCTTC
TRBV5-1	TRBD1	NA	TRBJ2-2	CASSLGDRDTGELFF	TGCGCCAGCAGCTTGGGTGACAGGGACACCGGGGAGCTGTTTTTT
TRBV12-5	NA	NA	TRBJ2-3	CASGLDTYTQYF	TGTGCTAGTGGTTTGGACACCTATACGCAGTATTTT
TRBV5-1	TRBD1	NA	TRBJ1-6	CASSTQGARNSPLHF	TGCGCCAGCAGCACACAGGGGGCGCGTAATTCACCCCTCCACTTT
TRBV7-2	NA	NA	TRBJ1-2	CASSLSVQYGYTF	TGTGCCAGCAGCTTGAGTGTTCAGTATGGCTACACCTTC
TRBV5-6	NA	NA	TRBJ2-6	CASSFGGSMISGANVLTF	TGTGCCAGCAGCTTCGGGGGCTCAATGATTTCTGGGGCCAACGTCCTGACTTTC
TRBV28	NA	NA	TRBJ2-7	CASTPGRYYEQYF	TGTGCCAGCACCCCGGGACGGTACTACGAGCAGTACTTC
TRBV29-1	NA	NA	TRBJ2-4	CSAGGQGSTLAKNIQYF	TGCAGCGCGGGAGGACAGGGCTCCACGCTAGCCAAAAACATTCAGTACTTC
TRBV7-2	TRBD1	NA	TRBJ2-4	CASSFYGQERYF	TGTGCCAGCAGCTTTTACGGACAGGAGAGGTACTTC
TRBV4-3	NA	few	TRBJ1-2	CASSQDSGVAGGYTF	TGCGCCAGCAGCCAAGATAGCGGGGTCGCTGGGGGCTACACCTTC
TRBV5-1	NA	NA	TRBJ1-1	CASSLLRHTENTEAFF	TGCGCCAGCAGCTTGCTACGCCACACCGAAAACACTGAAGCTTTCTTT
TRBV6-5	NA	NA	TRBJ1-4	CASSGRERFEKLFF	TGTGCCAGCAGCGGCAGGGAGAGGTTTGAAAAACTGTTTTTT